The sequence of this T cell receptor beta chain was determined in a study of OX40 agonist ivuxolimab in advanced cancers. Broadly, across the study: Ivuxolimab was an agonistic, fully human IgG2 monoclonal antibody directed against OX40 (CD134), a costimulatory receptor. Intravenous ivuxolimab was administered to patients every 2 weeks at six dose levels: 0.01, 0.1, 0.3, 1.5, 3 and 10 mg/kg. Of the approximately 50 patients in dose escalation, approximately 20 had hepatocellular carcinoma, approximately 15 had melanoma, 9 had renal cell carcinoma and 9 had head and neck cancer. In the dose-escalation cohort, 82.7% of patients were male, and the mean age was 60 years with a range of about 20 to 80. Prior anti-PD-1, anti-PD-L1 or anti-CTLA-4 therapy was permitted, and 40% of dose-escalation patients had received checkpoint inhibitors. Three dose-escalation patients achieved partial responses, one with hepatocellular carcinoma and two with cutaneous melanoma. The purpose of peripheral TCRbeta sequencing was to test whether ivuxolimab changed TCR sequence diversity and led to clonal T-cell expansion. The paper describes the monotherapy dose-escalation part (N ≈ 52 patients) of the phase I trial of ivuxolimab. Summary of the overall study and its limitations: On average, CD8+ T cells showed more expanded clones than CD4+ T cells after ivuxolimab. Low levels of normalized T-cell clonal expansion were also seen in some patients who did not respond. At doses from 0.1 to 3.0 mg/kg, clonal expansion was seen in both CD4+ and CD8+ blood T cells between baseline and week 6. Partial responders in the 0.1-3.0 mg/kg groups had among the lowest normalized peripheral clonal expansion, especially among CD8+ T cells. The antigen specificity of the peripheral T cells that underwent clonal expansion was not determined.

Genomic DNA was extracted from sorted cells for sequencing of the TCRbeta CDR3 region. The immunoSEQ Assay was used for sequencing of TCRbeta CDR3 regions. The table comes from immuneACCESS by way of TCRdb, which keeps in-frame sequences with V and J called. Part of the clones is missing from these tables; in studies checked, under half for an unresolved V gene and the rest for unknown reasons. The sample yields more than 75,000 clones; about 88% were counted once. Over 0.75% of the sample lies in the top ten. V loses 3 bases at its end and J loses 8 bases; junction bases beyond the gene matches: 16. Reading the germline V gene gives CDR1 SGHRS and CDR2 YFSETQ. The CDR3, cysteine through phenylalanine, is 17 amino acids long. Just CDR3 DNA is preserved here, 51 bases in frame from base 1. Of note for this clone: Its antigen is still unknown. Qualities for individual bases were not recorded, and no much larger clone is one base off.

The trial excluded patients who had a history of autoimmune disease or who were on systemic immunosuppression. Peripheral blood for TCR sequencing was collected from all dose cohorts at baseline, on cycle 4 day 1, and on cycle 7 day 1. Samples were obtained from an open-label, multicenter, first-in-human phase I dose-escalation trial of ivuxolimab. Adults with locally advanced or metastatic melanoma, renal cell, hepatocellular, or head and neck squamous cell carcinoma were enrolled in the trial. Before TCR sequencing, CD4+ T cells and CD8+ T cells from peripheral blood were sorted into separate populations.

The clonotype was recovered from an adult with an advanced solid tumor such as melanoma, head and neck, liver or kidney cancer. Sequenced here: CD4+ or CD8+ T cells sorted from blood, sampled in a trial of the OX40 agonist ivuxolimab. The chain uses TRBV5-1 and TRBJ2-1, and 8 junction bases match TRBD1. This receptor has the CDR3 CASSSRLTGGGSDEQFF. The base sequence is TGCGCCAGCAGCTCCCGGTTAACAGGGGGAGGCTCGGATGAGCAGTTCTTC.